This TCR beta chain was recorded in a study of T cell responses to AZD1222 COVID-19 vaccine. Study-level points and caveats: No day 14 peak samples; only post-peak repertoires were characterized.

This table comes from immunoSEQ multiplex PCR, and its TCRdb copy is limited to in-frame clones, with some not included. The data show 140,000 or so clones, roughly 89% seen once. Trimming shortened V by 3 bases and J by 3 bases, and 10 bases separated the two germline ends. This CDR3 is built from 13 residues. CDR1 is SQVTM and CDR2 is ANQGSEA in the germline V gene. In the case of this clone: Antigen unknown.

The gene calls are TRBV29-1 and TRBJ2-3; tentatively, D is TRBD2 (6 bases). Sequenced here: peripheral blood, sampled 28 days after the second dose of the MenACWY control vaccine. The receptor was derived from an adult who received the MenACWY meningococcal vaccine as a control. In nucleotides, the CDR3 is TGCAGCGTTGAGCTTGGGGGGACAGATACGCAGTATTTT. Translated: CSVELGGTDTQYF.